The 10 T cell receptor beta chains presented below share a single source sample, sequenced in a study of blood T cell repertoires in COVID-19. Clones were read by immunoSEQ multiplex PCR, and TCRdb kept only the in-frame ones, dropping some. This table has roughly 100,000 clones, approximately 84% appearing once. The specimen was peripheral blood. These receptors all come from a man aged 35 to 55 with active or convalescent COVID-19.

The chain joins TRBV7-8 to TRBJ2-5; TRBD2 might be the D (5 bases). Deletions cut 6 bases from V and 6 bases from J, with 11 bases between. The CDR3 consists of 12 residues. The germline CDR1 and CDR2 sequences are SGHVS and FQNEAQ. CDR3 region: CASSLSAKTQYF. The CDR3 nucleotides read TGTGCCAGCAGTCTTAGCGCGAAGACCCAGTACTTC. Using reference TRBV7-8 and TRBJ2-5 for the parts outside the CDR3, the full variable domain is GAGVSQSPRYKVAKRGQDVALRCDPISGHVSLFWYQQALGQGPEFLTYFQNEAQLDKSGLPSDRFFAERPEGSVSTLKIQRTQQEDSAVYLCASSLSAKTQYFGPGTRLLVL.

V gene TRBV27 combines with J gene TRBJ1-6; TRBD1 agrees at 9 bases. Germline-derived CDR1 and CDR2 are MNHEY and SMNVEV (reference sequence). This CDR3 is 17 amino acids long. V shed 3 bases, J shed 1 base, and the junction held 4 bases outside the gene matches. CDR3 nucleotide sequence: TGTGCCAGCAGTTTCCAACAGGGGGCTTCCTATAATTCACCCCTCCACTTT. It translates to CASSFQQGASYNSPLHF.

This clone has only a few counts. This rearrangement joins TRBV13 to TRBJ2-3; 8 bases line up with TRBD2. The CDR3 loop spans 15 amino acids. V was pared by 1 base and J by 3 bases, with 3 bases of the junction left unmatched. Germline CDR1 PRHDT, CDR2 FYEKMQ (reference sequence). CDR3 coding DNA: TGTGCCAGCAGCTTAGTTGGCGGGGGGACAGATACGCAGTATTTT. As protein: CASSLVGGGTDTQYF. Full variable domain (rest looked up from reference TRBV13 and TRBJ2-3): AAGVIQSPRHLIKEKRETATLKCYPIPRHDTVYWYQQGPGQDPQFLISFYEKMQSDKGSIPDRFSAQQFSDYHSELNMSSLELGDSALYFCASSLVGGGTDTQYFGPGTRLTVL.

This CDR3 is CASSMDRSYGNQPQHF. The CDR3 DNA follows: TGTGCCAGCAGCATGGACAGGAGTTACGGCAATCAGCCCCAGCATTTT. The genes are TRBV5-5 and TRBJ1-5; the match to TRBD1 covers 7 bases. There are 16 residues in the CDR3. The V and J ends lost 4 bases and 2 bases, in that order; junction bases with no gene match: 9. Germline V gives CDR1 SGHKS, CDR2 YYEKEE (reference sequence). The full variable domain, with the rest looked up from reference TRBV5-5 and TRBJ1-5, is DAGVTQSPTHLIKTRGQQVTLRCSPISGHKSVSWYQQVLGQGPQFIFQYYEKEERGRGNFPDRFSARQFPNYSSELNVNALLLGDSALYLCASSMDRSYGNQPQHFGDGTRLSIL.

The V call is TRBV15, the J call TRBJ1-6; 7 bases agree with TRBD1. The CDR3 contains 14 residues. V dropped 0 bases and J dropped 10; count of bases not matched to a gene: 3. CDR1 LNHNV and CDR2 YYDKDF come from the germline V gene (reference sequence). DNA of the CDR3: TGTGCCACCAGCAGAGACAGGGGGAAATCACCCCTCCACTTT. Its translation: CATSRDRGKSPLHF.

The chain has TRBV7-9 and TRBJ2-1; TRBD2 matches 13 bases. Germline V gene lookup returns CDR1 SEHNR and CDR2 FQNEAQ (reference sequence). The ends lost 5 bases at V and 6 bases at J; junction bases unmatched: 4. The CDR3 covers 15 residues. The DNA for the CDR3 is TGTGCCAGCAGCCCACTAGCGGGGGGGGTCAATGAGCAGTTCTTC. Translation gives CASSPLAGGVNEQFF.

The CDR3 coding sequence is TGTGCCAGCAGACCCCCGGGGAGGTGGGACGAGCAGTACTTC. It codes for CASRPPGRWDEQYF. The genes are TRBV6-5 and TRBJ2-7, with a possible D match to TRBD2 (6 bases). This CDR3 is built from 14 residues. The V gene's germline CDR1 is MNHEY and CDR2 SVGAGI. The V gene lost 6 bases and the J gene lost 5 bases, with 17 bases spanning the gap.

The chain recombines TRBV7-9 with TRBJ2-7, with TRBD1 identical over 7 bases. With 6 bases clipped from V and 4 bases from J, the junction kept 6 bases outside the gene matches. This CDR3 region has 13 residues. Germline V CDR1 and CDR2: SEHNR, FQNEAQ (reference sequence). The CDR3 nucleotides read TGTGCCAGCAGATCACAACAGGGGTACGAGCAGTACTTC. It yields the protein CASRSQQGYEQYF.

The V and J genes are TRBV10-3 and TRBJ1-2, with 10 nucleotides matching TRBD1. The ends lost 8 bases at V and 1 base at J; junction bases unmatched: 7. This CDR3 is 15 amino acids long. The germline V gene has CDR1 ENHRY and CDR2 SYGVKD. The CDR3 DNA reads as TGTGCCATCTCGACAGGGGGCTCGGGTAACTATGGCTACACCTTC. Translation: CAISTGGSGNYGYTF.

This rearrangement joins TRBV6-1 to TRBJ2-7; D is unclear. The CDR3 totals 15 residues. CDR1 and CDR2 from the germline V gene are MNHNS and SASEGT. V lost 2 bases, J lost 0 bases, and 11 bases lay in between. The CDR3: CASSEFPGTSYEQYF. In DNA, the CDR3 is TGTGCCAGCAGTGAATTTCCTGGCACCTCCTACGAGCAGTACTTC.